The 14 T cell receptor beta chains given below trace back to one sample, sequenced in a study of CD8+ T cells in alopecia areata. TCR sequencing used cDNA made by reverse transcription of extracted RNA. Data came from immunoSEQ multiplex PCR; TCRdb stores just in-frame clones and leaves some out. The sample has 200,000 to 250,000 clones, more than 45% seen once; the top ten hold approximately 0.5%. The sequenced sample was CD4+ T cells sorted from blood, obtained at week 0. The receptors come from a human donor with alopecia areata.

This clone was detected a few times. The chain employs TRBV7-2 and TRBJ2-6; D call uncertain. Trimming removed 2 bases from V and 3 bases from J, with 5 bases in between. The germline V gene has CDR1 SGHTA and CDR2 FQGNSA. The CDR3 runs 14 residues. CDR3 nucleotide sequence: TGTGCCAGCAGCTTAAGCGTTGGGGCCAACGTCCTGACTTTC. Encoded protein: CASSLSVGANVLTF.

This chain uses TRBV2 with TRBJ2-1; 10 nucleotides match TRBD2. Trimming removed 4 bases from V and 4 bases from J; junction bases left unmatched: 1. This CDR3 contains 14 residues. Germline V gene sequence: CDR1 SNHLY, CDR2 FYNNEI. The CDR3 reads CASSGTSGYNEQFF. The DNA of the CDR3 is TGTGCCAGCAGTGGGACTAGCGGTTACAATGAGCAGTTCTTC. The complete variable domain, with remaining parts taken from reference TRBV2 and TRBJ2-1, reads EPEVTQTPSHQVTQMGQEVILRCVPISNHLYFYWYRQILGQKVEFLVSFYNNEISEKSEIFDDQFSVERPDGSNFTLKIRSTKLEDSAMYFCASSGTSGYNEQFFGPGTRLTVL.

The V call is TRBV6-1, the J call TRBJ1-5; D is uncertain. The CDR3 extends over 14 amino acids. The germline V gene encodes CDR1 MNHNS and CDR2 SASEGT. V was trimmed by 4 bases and J by 0 bases, leaving 7 bases between them. CDR3 nucleotides: TGTGCCAGCAGTGGCCCCTATAGCAATCAGCCCCAGCATTTT. Its translation is CASSGPYSNQPQHF.

A single count supports this clone. The rearrangement uses TRBV6-5 and TRBJ2-3, with 8 bases identical to TRBD2. V shed 6 bases, J shed 3 bases, and the junction held 8 bases outside the gene matches. This CDR3 spans 15 amino acids. Looked up from germline, CDR1 is MNHEY and CDR2 is SVGAGI. The CDR3 nucleotides are TGTGCCAGCAGCGTGGGACTAGAAGTAACAGATACGCAGTATTTT. This gives the protein CASSVGLEVTDTQYF.

V usage is TRBV11-2 and J usage is TRBJ2-6; 7 bases are shared with TRBD1. CDR3 length: 18 amino acids. V trimming: 5 bases; J trimming: 2 bases; junction bases outside the gene matches: 12. CDR1 is SGHAT and CDR2 is FQNNGV in the germline V gene. The CDR3, as DNA: TGTGCCAGCAGCCGAGGGGCACAGGGGAAAGCTGGGGCCAACGTCCTGACTTTC. It is translated as CASSRGAQGKAGANVLTF.

J is TRBJ1-2 and V is TRBV5-4; unclear D gene. CDR1 is SGHNT and CDR2 is YYREEE in the germline V gene (reference sequence). The V end lost 3 bases, the J end lost 8 bases, and 14 bases lay between the germline ends. This CDR3 region has 13 residues. CDR3 protein: CASSSTTNGGYTF. CDR3 nucleotide sequence: TGTGCCAGCAGCTCGACAACTAATGGGGGCTACACCTTC.

The chain carries TRBV6-5 and TRBJ2-3, with D perhaps matching TRBD1 or TRBD2 (5 bases each). This CDR3 has 14 amino acids. Trimming stripped 0 bases from V and 6 bases from J, with 10 bases between. Germline V gene data show CDR1 as MNHEY and CDR2 as SVGAGI. The CDR3 spells CASSYSRGRDTQYF. CDR3 sequence (DNA): TGTGCCAGCAGTTACTCGAGGGGCCGGGATACGCAGTATTTT.

The sample holds many counts of this clone. The rearrangement links TRBV10-3 to TRBJ2-2, with a possible D match to TRBD2 (7 bases). Germline assignment: CDR1 ENHRY and CDR2 SYGVKD. CDR3 length: 15 residues. The V end was cut by 6 bases, the J end by 4 bases, with 15 bases between. This CDR3 is CAIRAAGALTGELFF. The CDR3 DNA follows: TGTGCCATCAGGGCTGCGGGGGCCCTCACCGGGGAGCTGTTTTTT.

The chain combines TRBV2 with TRBJ2-7; D possibly corresponds to TRBD1 (6 bases). The CDR3 length is 12 residues. In germline, CDR1 is SNHLY, CDR2 FYNNEI. V dropped 8 bases and J dropped 5 bases, with 13 bases sitting between them. The CDR3 spells CASAGQSDEQYF. CDR3 bases: TGTGCCAGCGCTGGACAGTCTGACGAGCAGTACTTC.

This chain connects TRBV7-6 to TRBJ2-7; the D gene is possibly TRBD1 (5 bases). V was shortened by 4 bases and J by 2 bases, with 9 bases between the two germline ends. Germline V gives CDR1 SGHVS, CDR2 FNYEAQ. The CDR3 runs to 13 residues. The CDR3: CASSSQTAYEQYF. CDR3 in DNA: TGTGCCAGCAGCTCCCAGACAGCCTACGAGCAGTACTTC.

The rearrangement uses TRBV14 and TRBJ2-7; tentative D call: TRBD1 (6 bases). CDR1 and CDR2 (germline): SGHDN, FVKESK. This CDR3 spans 13 amino acids. Trimming pared 3 bases from V and 3 bases from J, leaving 9 bases between. This CDR3 is CASSHQQGYEQYF. CDR3 in DNA: TGTGCCAGCAGCCACCAACAGGGCTACGAGCAGTACTTC.

The V gene is TRBV30, the J gene TRBJ2-1, with TRBD2 matching over 10 bases. The junction had 5 bases not matched to a gene; V was cut back by 5 bases and J by 7 bases. The germline CDR1 and CDR2 sequences are GTSNPN and SVGIG (reference sequence). This CDR3 region has 13 residues. CDR3 nucleotide sequence: TGTGCCTGGCTAGCGGGAGCACAAAATGAGCAGTTCTTC. It translates to CAWLAGAQNEQFF.

This clone was counted between two and nine times. CDR3 coding DNA: TGCAGCGTTGCTAGAGGGTCGGGGGCGAGCGAGCAGTACTTC. Translating it yields CSVARGSGASEQYF. The chain is built from TRBV29-1 and TRBJ2-7; possibly TRBD1 or TRBD2 for D (6 bases each). Trimming cost V 4 bases and J 6 bases, with 19 bases left between them. The germline V gene encodes CDR1 SQVTM and CDR2 ANQGSEA. This CDR3 spans 14 amino acids.

This clone was counted only a few times. Different DNA sequences within this sample yield the same CDR3. The J gene is TRBJ2-1, the V gene TRBV30; possible D gene TRBD2, 6 bases. V lost 3 bases, J lost 0 bases, and 6 bases lay in between. Germline CDR1 and CDR2: GTSNPN and SVGIG (reference sequence). This CDR3 has 13 residues. In nucleotides, the CDR3 is TGTGCCTGGAGCGGGGGCTCCTACAATGAGCAGTTCTTC. Translating gives CAWSGGSYNEQFF.